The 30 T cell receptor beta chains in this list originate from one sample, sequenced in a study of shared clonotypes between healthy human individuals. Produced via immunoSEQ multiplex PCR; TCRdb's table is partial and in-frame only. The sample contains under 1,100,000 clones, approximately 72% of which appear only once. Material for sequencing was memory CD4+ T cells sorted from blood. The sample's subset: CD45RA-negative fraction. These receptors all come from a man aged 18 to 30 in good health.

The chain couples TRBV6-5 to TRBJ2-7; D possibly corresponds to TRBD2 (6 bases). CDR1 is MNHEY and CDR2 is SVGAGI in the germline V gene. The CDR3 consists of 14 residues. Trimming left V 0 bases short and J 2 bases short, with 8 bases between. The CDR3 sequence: CASSYSSGAYEQYF. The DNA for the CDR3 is TGTGCCAGCAGTTACTCTAGCGGTGCCTACGAGCAGTACTTC.

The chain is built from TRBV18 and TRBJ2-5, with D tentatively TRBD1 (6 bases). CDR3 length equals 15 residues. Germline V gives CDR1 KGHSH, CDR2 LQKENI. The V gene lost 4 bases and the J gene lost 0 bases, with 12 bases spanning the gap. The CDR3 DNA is TGTGCCAGCTCACGTCTACAGGGAGACCAAGAGACCCAGTACTTC. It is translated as CASSRLQGDQETQYF.

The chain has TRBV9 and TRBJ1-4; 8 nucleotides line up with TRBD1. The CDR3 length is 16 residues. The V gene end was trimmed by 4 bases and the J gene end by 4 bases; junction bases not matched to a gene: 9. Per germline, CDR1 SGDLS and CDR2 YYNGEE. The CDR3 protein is CASSPQGARDNEKLFF. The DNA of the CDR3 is TGTGCCAGCAGCCCCCAGGGGGCGCGAGATAATGAAAAACTGTTTTTT. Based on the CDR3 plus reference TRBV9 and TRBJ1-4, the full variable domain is DSGVTQTPKHLITATGQRVTLRCSPRSGDLSVYWYQQSLDQGLQFLIQYYNGEERAKGNILERFSAQQFPDLHSELNLSSLELGDSALYFCASSPQGARDNEKLFFGSGTQLSVL.

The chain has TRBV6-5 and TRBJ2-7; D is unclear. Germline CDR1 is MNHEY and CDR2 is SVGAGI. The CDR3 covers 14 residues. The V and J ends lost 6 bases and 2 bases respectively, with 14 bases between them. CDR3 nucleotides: TGTGCCAGCAGCAGATACCCGGGTCCCTACGAGCAGTACTTC. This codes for CASSRYPGPYEQYF.

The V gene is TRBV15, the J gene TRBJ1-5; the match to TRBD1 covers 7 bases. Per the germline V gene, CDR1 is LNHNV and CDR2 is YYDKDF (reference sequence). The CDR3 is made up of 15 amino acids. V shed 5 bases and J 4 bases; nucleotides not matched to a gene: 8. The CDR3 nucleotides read TGTGCCACCAGCCTACAGGGGTTCACAAATCAGCCCCAGCATTTT. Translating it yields CATSLQGFTNQPQHF.

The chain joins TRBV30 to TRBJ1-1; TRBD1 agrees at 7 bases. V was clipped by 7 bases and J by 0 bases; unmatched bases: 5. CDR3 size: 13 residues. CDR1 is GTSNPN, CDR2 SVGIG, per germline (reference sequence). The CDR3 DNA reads TGTGCCTCAGGGGGGACGATGAACACTGAAGCTTTCTTT. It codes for CASGGTMNTEAFF. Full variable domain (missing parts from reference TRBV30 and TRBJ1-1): SQTIHQWPATLVQPVGSPLSLECTVEGTSNPNLYWYRQAAGRGLQLLFYSVGIGQISSEVPQNLSASRPQDRQFILSSKKLLLSDSGFYLCASGGTMNTEAFFGQGTRLTVV.

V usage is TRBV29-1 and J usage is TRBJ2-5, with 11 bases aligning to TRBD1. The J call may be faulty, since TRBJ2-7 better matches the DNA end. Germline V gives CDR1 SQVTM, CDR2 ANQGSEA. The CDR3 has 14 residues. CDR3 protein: CSVEADRGRDEQYF. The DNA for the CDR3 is TGCAGCGTTGAGGCGGACAGGGGGCGCGACGAGCAGTACTTC.

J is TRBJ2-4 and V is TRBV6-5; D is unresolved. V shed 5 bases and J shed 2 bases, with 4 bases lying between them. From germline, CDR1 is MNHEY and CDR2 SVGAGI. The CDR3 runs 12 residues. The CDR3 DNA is TGTGCCAGCAGTGGCACCAAAAACATTCAGTACTTC. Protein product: CASSGTKNIQYF.

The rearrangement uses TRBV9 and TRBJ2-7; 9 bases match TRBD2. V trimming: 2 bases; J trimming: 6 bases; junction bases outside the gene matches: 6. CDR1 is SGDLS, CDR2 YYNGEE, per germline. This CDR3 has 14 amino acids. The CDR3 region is CASSVSSGGGEQYF. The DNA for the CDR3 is TGTGCCAGCAGCGTGAGTAGCGGGGGAGGCGAGCAGTACTTC.

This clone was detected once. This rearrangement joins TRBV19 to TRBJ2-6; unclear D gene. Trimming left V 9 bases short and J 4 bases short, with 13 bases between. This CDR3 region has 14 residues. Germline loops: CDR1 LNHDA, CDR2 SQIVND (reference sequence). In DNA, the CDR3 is TGTGCCAGCGGACCCACGTCGGGGGCCAACGTCCTGACTTTC. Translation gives CASGPTSGANVLTF.

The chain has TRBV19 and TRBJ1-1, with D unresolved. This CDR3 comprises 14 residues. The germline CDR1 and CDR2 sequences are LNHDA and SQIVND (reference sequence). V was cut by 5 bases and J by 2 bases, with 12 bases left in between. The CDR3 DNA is TGTGCCAGTAGTGTGTCAGAAACTAACACTGAAGCTTTCTTT. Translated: CASSVSETNTEAFF.

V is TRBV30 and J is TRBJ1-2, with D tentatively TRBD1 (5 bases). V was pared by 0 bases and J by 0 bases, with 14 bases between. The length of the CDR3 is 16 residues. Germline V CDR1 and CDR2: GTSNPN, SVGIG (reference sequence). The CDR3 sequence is CAWSVQVGGSNYGYTF. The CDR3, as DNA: TGTGCCTGGAGTGTACAAGTCGGGGGGTCTAACTATGGCTACACCTTC.

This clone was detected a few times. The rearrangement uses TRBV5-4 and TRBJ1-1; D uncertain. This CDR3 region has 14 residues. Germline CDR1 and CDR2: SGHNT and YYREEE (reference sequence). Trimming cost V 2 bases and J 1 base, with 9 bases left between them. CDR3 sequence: CASSFDGQNTEAFF. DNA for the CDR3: TGTGCCAGCAGCTTCGACGGTCAGAACACTGAAGCTTTCTTT.

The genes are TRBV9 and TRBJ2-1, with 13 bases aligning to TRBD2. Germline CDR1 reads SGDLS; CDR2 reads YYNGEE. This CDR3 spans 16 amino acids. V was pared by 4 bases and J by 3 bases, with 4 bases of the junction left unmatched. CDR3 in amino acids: CASSRLAGGHYNEQFF. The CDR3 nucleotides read TGTGCCAGCAGCCGACTAGCGGGAGGACACTACAATGAGCAGTTCTTC.

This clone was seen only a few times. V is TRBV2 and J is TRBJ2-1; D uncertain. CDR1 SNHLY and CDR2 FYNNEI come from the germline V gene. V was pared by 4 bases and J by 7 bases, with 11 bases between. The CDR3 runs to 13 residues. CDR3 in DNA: TGTGCCAGCAGTGTAAGCCGCCAAAATGAGCAGTTCTTC. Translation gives CASSVSRQNEQFF. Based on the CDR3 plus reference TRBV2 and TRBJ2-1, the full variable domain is EPEVTQTPSHQVTQMGQEVILRCVPISNHLYFYWYRQILGQKVEFLVSFYNNEISEKSEIFDDQFSVERPDGSNFTLKIRSTKLEDSAMYFCASSVSRQNEQFFGPGTRLTVL.

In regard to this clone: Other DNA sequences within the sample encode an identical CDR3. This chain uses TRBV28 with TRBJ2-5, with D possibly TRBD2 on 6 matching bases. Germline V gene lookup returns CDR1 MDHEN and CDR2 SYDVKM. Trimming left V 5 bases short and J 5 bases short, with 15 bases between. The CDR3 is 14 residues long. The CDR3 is CASSLSGGAETQYF. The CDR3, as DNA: TGTGCCAGCAGTCTATCGGGCGGGGCGGAGACCCAGTACTTC.

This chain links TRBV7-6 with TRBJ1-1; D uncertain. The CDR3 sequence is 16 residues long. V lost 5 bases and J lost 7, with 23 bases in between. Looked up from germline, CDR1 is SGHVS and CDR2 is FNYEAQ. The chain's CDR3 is CASSPSEGWEQNEAFF. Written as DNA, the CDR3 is TGTGCCAGCAGCCCGAGCGAGGGCTGGGAGCAAAATGAAGCTTTCTTT.

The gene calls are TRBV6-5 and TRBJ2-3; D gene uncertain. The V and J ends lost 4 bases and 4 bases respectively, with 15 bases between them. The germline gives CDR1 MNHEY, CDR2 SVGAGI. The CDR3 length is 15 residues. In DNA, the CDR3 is TGTGCCAGCAGTTTCAGAACCGACGGCGCAGATACGCAGTATTTT. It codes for CASSFRTDGADTQYF.

The CDR3 is CASSLRNQGNSEGYTF. CDR3 sequence (DNA): TGCGCCAGCAGCTTGCGAAATCAGGGCAATTCGGAAGGCTACACCTTC. The chain links TRBV5-1 to TRBJ1-2; a weak D match, TRBD1 (5 bases). Germline V gives CDR1 SGHRS, CDR2 YFSETQ. This CDR3 contains 16 residues. With 1 base removed from V and 8 bases from J, the gap between germline ends came to 21 bases.

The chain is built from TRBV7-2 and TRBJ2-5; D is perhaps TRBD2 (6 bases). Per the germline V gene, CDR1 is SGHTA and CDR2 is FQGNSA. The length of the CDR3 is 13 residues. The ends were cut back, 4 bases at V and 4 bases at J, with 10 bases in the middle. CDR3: CASSYLGGETQYF. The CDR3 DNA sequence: TGTGCCAGCAGCTATCTGGGGGGAGAGACCCAGTACTTC.

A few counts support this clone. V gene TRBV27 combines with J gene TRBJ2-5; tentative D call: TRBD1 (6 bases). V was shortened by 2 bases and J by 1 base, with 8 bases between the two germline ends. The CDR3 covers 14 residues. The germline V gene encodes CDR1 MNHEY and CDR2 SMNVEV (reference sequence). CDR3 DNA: TGTGCCAGCAGTTTACAGGGGTTCCAAGAGACCCAGTACTTC. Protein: CASSLQGFQETQYF.

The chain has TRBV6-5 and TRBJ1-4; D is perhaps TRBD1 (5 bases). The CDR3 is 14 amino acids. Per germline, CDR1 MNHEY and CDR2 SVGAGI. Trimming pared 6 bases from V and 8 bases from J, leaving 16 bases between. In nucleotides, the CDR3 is TGTGCCAGCAGGGGAGGAGGGGTACGGGAAAAACTGTTTTTT. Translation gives CASRGGGVREKLFF.

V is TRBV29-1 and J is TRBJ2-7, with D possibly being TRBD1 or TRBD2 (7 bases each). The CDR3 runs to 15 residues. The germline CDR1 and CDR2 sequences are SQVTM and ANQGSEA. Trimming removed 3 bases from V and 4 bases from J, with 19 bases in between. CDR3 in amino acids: CSVEGSSQGGYEQYF. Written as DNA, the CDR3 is TGCAGCGTTGAGGGTTCCTCCCAGGGGGGGTACGAGCAGTACTTC.

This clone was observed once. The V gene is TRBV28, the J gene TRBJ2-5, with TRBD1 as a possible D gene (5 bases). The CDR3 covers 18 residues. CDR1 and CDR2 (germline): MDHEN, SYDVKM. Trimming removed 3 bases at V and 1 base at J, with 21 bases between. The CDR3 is CASSFMSEQGQGQETQYF. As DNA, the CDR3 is TGTGCCAGCAGTTTCATGTCCGAGCAGGGTCAGGGCCAAGAGACCCAGTACTTC.

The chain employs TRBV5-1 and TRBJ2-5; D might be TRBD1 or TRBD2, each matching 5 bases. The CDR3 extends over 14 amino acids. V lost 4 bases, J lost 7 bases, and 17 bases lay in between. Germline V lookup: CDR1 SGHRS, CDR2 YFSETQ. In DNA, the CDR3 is TGCGCCAGCAGCGCCGGGGCTAGTCGGGTGACCCAGTACTTC. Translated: CASSAGASRVTQYF.

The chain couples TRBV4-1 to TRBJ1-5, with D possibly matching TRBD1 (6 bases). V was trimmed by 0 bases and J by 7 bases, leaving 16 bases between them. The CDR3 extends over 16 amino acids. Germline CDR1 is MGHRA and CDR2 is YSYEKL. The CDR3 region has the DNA TGCGCCAGCAGCCAAGAGGTTGGGGGGGCTCGACAGCCCCAGCATTTT. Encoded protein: CASSQEVGGARQPQHF.

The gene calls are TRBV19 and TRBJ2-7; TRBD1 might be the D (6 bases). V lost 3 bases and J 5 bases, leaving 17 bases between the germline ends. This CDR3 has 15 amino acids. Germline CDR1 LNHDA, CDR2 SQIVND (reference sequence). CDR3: CASSMSQGHPHEQYF. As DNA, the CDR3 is TGTGCCAGTAGTATGTCCCAGGGGCATCCCCACGAGCAGTACTTC. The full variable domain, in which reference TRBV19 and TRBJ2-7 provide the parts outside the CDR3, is DGGITQSPKYLFRKEGQNVTLSCEQNLNHDAMYWYRQDPGQGLRLIYYSQIVNDFQKGDIAEGYSVSREKKESFPLTVTSAQKNPTAFYLCASSMSQGHPHEQYFGPGTRLTVT.

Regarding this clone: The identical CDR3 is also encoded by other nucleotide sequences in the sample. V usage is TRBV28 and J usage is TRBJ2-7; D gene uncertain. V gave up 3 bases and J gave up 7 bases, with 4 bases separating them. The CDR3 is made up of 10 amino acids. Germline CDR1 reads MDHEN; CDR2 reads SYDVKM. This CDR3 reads CASSFREQYF. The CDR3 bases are TGTGCCAGCAGTTTCAGGGAGCAGTACTTC. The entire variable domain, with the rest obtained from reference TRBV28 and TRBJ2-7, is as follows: DVKVTQSSRYLVKRTGEKVFLECVQDMDHENMFWYRQDPGLGLRLIYFSYDVKMKEKGDIPEGYSVSREKKERFSLILESASTNQTSMYLCASSFREQYFGPGTRLTVT.

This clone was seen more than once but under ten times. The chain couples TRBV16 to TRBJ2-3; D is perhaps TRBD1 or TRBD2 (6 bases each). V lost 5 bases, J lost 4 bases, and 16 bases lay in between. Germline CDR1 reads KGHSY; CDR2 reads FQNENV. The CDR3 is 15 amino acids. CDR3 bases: TGTGCCAGCAGCACCTTACAGGGAGGAGCAGATACGCAGTATTTT. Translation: CASSTLQGGADTQYF.

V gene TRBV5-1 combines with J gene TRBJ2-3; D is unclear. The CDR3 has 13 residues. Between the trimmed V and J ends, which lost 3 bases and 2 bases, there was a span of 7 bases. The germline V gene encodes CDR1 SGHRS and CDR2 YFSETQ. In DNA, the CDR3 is TGCGCCAGCAGCTCGGCAAACACAGATACGCAGTATTTT. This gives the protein CASSSANTDTQYF.